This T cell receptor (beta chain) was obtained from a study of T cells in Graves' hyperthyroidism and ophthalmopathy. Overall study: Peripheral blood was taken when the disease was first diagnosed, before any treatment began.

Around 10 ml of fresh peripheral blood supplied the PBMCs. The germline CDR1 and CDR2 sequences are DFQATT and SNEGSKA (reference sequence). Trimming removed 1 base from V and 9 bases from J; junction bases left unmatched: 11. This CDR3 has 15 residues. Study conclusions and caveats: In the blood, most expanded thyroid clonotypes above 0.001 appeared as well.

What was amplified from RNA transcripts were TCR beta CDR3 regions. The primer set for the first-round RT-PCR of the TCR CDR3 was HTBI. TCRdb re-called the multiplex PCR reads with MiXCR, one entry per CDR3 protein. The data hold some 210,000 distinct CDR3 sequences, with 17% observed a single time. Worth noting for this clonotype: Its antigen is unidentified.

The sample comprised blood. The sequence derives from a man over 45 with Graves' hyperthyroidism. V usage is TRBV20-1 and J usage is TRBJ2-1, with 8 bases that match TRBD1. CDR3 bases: TGCAGTGCTAGAGCCCGGGACAGGTCTGGTAGTGAGCAGTTCTTC. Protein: CSARARDRSGSEQFF.